The 25 T cell receptor beta chains in this list originate from one sample, sequenced in a study of T cell repertoires in cytomegalovirus infection. Using its own MiXCR run on the reads, TCRdb lists one record per CDR3 protein. The sample lists over 85,000 distinct CDR3 sequences, 15% to 20% occurring once. The sequencing sample was made of PBMCs. Source of these receptors: a human donor in good health (CMV status not recorded). Some clones in this sample may be carry-over from other donors' samples.

This clonotype was detected ten times or more. The rearrangement joins TRBV15 to TRBJ1-5; D unresolved. CDR1 is LNHNV, CDR2 YYDKDF, per germline (reference sequence). The CDR3 has 14 amino acids. Trimming took off 3 bases at V and 4 bases at J, with 10 bases between the two ends. CDR3 in amino acids: CATSSPVENQPQHF. The DNA of the CDR3 is TGTGCCACCAGCAGCCCTGTTGAGAATCAGCCCCAGCATTTT. Complete variable domain (other parts from reference TRBV15 and TRBJ1-5): DAMVIQNPRYQVTQFGKPVTLSCSQTLNHNVMYWYQQKSSQAPKLLFHYYDKDFNNEADTPDNFQSRRPNTSFCFLDIRSPGLGDTAMYLCATSSPVENQPQHFGDGTRLSIL.

The rearrangement links TRBV4-1 to TRBJ2-1, with 8 bases that match TRBD1. The V gene's germline CDR1 is MGHRA and CDR2 YSYEKL. J gave up 4 bases and V 0 bases, and 20 bases lay outside the gene matches. The length of the CDR3 is 21 residues. CDR3 bases: TGCGCCAGCAGCCAAGATATGATGGGGACAGGCTTACGTGGGGATTACAATGAGCAGTTCTTC. Its translation: CASSQDMMGTGLRGDYNEQFF.

This clonotype was detected only a few times. J is TRBJ2-3 and V is TRBV12-3 or TRBV12-4, with D hard to call. This CDR3 region has 13 residues. Deletions cut 6 bases from V and 3 bases from J, with 10 bases between. This chain's CDR3 is CASRVHGTDTQYF. The CDR3 nucleotides are TGTGCCAGCAGAGTACACGGTACAGATACGCAGTATTTT.

This clonotype was found a few times. The chain carries TRBV12-5 and TRBJ2-2; 9 nucleotides line up with TRBD1. The germline V gene has CDR1 LGHNT and CDR2 FRNRAP. This CDR3 is built from 17 residues. Unmatched junction bases numbered 3, after V lost 0 bases and J lost 1 base. The CDR3 protein is CASGLVRGQGNTGELFF. The CDR3 coding sequence is TGTGCTAGTGGTTTGGTAAGGGGACAGGGGAACACCGGGGAGCTGTTTTTT.

There are a few counts of this clonotype. V and J are TRBV20-1 and TRBJ1-1; 10 positions match TRBD1. Germline values: CDR1 DFQATT, CDR2 SNEGSKA (reference sequence). The CDR3 runs 14 residues. V dropped 6 bases and J dropped 4; count of bases not matched to a gene: 8. The CDR3 DNA is TGCAGTGCGAAAAGGACAGGGGGGGGCACTGAAGCTTTCTTT. Protein: CSAKRTGGGTEAFF.

This clonotype was counted at least ten times. The chain joins TRBV14 to TRBJ2-3; D is unclear. Trimming took 4 bases from V and 1 from J, leaving 15 bases between them. Germline V lookup: CDR1 SGHDN, CDR2 FVKESK. The CDR3 runs 16 residues. DNA for the CDR3: TGTGCCAGCAGCCGCACCAAGATCATCCGCACAGATACGCAGTATTTT. Translating gives CASSRTKIIRTDTQYF.

This clonotype was seen ten or more times. The CDR3 bases are TGTGCCAGCAGTTTTGGGCAGGGCAGCGGGGATACGCAGTATTTT. Translating it yields CASSFGQGSGDTQYF. The gene calls are TRBV12-3 or TRBV12-4 and TRBJ2-3; perhaps TRBD2 as D (6 bases). The CDR3 has 15 residues. Trimming removed 3 bases at V and 6 bases at J, with 16 bases between.

This clonotype was seen repeatedly, ten times or more. The chain joins TRBV7-8 to TRBJ1-1; D remains ambiguous. The V end was cut by 4 bases, the J end by 0 bases, with 15 bases between. The CDR3 sequence is 16 residues long. The V gene's germline CDR1 is SGHVS and CDR2 FQNEAQ. The CDR3 protein is CASSSRIDFMNTEAFF. The CDR3 DNA reads TGTGCCAGCAGCTCAAGGATTGATTTCATGAACACTGAAGCTTTCTTT.

This clonotype was detected a few times. This chain links TRBV6-5 with TRBJ2-3, with D unclear. The CDR3 runs to 14 residues. CDR1 is MNHEY, CDR2 SVGAGI, per germline. V dropped 0 bases and J dropped 3 bases, with 7 bases sitting between them. CDR3 nucleotide sequence: TGTGCCAGCAGTTACTCCCCAGTTACAGATACGCAGTATTTT. Protein product: CASSYSPVTDTQYF.

The genes are TRBV4-1 and TRBJ1-4, with a tentative D call TRBD1 (6 bases). Trimming removed 1 base at V and 0 bases at J, with 21 bases between. The germline V gene encodes CDR1 MGHRA and CDR2 YSYEKL. The CDR3 consists of 20 residues. CDR3: CASSQGQVSGRVATNEKLFF. The CDR3 DNA reads TGCGCCAGCAGCCAAGGACAGGTGTCAGGCCGAGTTGCAACTAATGAAAAACTGTTTTTT.

This clonotype was counted ten times or more. In nucleotides, the CDR3 is TGTGCCAGCAGCAGAAACCGGGACCACCGAGTCGATGGCTACACCTTC. This codes for CASSRNRDHRVDGYTF. This sequence joins TRBV5-4 and TRBJ1-2; D perhaps matches TRBD1 (5 bases). The V end was cut by 4 bases, the J end by 6 bases, with 22 bases between. CDR1 is SGHNT, CDR2 YYREEE, per germline (reference sequence). This CDR3 is 16 amino acids long.

This clonotype was seen at least ten times. The chain recombines TRBV12-3 or TRBV12-4 with TRBJ2-3, with D perhaps matching TRBD1 or TRBD2 (5 bases each). There are 14 residues in the CDR3. V lost 2 bases, J lost 0 bases, and 6 bases lay in between. Written as DNA, the CDR3 is TGTGCCAGCAGTTTACGGGGCAGCACAGATACGCAGTATTTT. It encodes CASSLRGSTDTQYF.

This clonotype occurred a few times. J is TRBJ1-1 and V is TRBV10-3; D may be TRBD1 (5 bases). The CDR3 has 14 amino acids. V lost 7 bases and J lost 5, with 17 bases in between. CDR1 and CDR2 from the germline V gene are ENHRY and SYGVKD. The CDR3: CAINKGLEGTEAFF. The CDR3 nucleotides read TGTGCCATCAACAAGGGTCTGGAGGGGACTGAAGCTTTCTTT.

This clonotype was counted between two and nine times. The chain has TRBV12-3 or TRBV12-4 and TRBJ2-5; D may be TRBD2 (6 bases). The CDR3 extends over 14 amino acids. Trimming cost V 5 bases and J 7 bases, with 17 bases left between them. The CDR3, as DNA: TGTGCCAGCAGTAACACGGCCGGGGGATGGACCCAGTACTTC. This codes for CASSNTAGGWTQYF.

This clonotype was recorded a few times. The rearrangement links TRBV7-2 to TRBJ2-3, with unresolved D. This CDR3 is 13 amino acids long. CDR1 SGHTA and CDR2 FQGNSA come from the germline V gene. Trimming took 5 bases from V and 5 from J, leaving 11 bases between them. The CDR3 region has the DNA TGTGCCAGCAGCCCAGACGGATTAGATACGCAGTATTTT. It specifies CASSPDGLDTQYF.

This clonotype was observed a few times. The rearrangement links TRBV7-3 to TRBJ1-1, with no clear D. Deletions cut 1 base from V and 4 bases from J, with 10 bases between. The germline V gene encodes CDR1 SGHTA and CDR2 FQGTGA. This CDR3 comprises 14 residues. For the CDR3, the DNA is TGTGCCAGCAGCTTAAACCGGGGTAGCACTGAAGCTTTCTTT. It yields the protein CASSLNRGSTEAFF.

This rearrangement joins TRBV5-4 to TRBJ2-3; 11 bases match TRBD2. With 5 bases clipped from V and 5 bases from J, the junction kept 10 bases outside the gene matches. Germline V lookup: CDR1 SGHNT, CDR2 YYREEE (reference sequence). This CDR3 is 16 amino acids long. Here the CDR3 DNA reads TGTGCCAGCAGATCTACGACTAGCGGGGAGGGAGATACGCAGTATTTT. Its protein product is CASRSTTSGEGDTQYF.

This clonotype was seen only a few times. The V and J genes are TRBV20-1 and TRBJ1-5; unclear D gene. V gave up 6 bases and J gave up 0 bases, with 12 bases separating them. Germline loops: CDR1 DFQATT, CDR2 SNEGSKA (reference sequence). CDR3 length equals 14 residues. In DNA, the CDR3 is TGCAGTGCCCCTGGAGAGTATAGCAATCAGCCCCAGCATTTT. It translates to CSAPGEYSNQPQHF.

A remark on this clonotype: A much larger clone sits a single nucleotide away, making a read error possible. This rearrangement joins TRBV7-2 to TRBJ1-6; possible D gene TRBD1, 6 bases. The CDR3 is 17 amino acids. Looked up from germline, CDR1 is SGHTA and CDR2 is FQGNSA. CDR3 DNA sequence: TGTGTCAGCAGCTTAAGTACAGGGAGCTCCTATAATTCACCCCTCCACTTT. This codes for CVSSLSTGSSYNSPLHF.

With regard to this clonotype: A read error is possible here, since a much larger clone lies one base away. The chain links TRBV7-2 to TRBJ2-5, with TRBD2 as a possible D gene (6 bases). CDR1 and CDR2 from the germline V gene are SGHTA and FQGNSA. V lost 7 bases and J 5 bases, leaving 14 bases between the germline ends. The length of the CDR3 is 13 residues. CDR3 protein: CASIRDLMETQYF. The CDR3 DNA follows: TGTGCCAGCATCCGGGACTTGATGGAGACCCAGTACTTC. The full variable domain, its missing parts supplied by reference TRBV7-2 and TRBJ2-5, is GAGVSQSPSNKVTEKGKDVELRCDPISGHTALYWYRQSLGQGLEFLIYFQGNSAPDKSGLPSDRFSAERTGGSVSTLTIQRTQQEDSAVYLCASIRDLMETQYFGPGTRLLVL.

This clonotype showed up just a few times. The chain recombines TRBV7-2 with TRBJ2-1; D is possibly TRBD2 (5 bases). Germline V gene lookup returns CDR1 SGHTA and CDR2 FQGNSA. V was pared by 1 base and J by 6 bases, with 10 bases between. The CDR3 is made up of 14 amino acids. The CDR3 coding sequence is TGTGCCAGCAGCTTAGGGGGAGCTAGCAATGAGCAGTTCTTC. As protein: CASSLGGASNEQFF.

This clonotype has only a few counts. The chain combines TRBV6-1 with TRBJ2-1; D ambiguous. Germline CDR1 MNHNS, CDR2 SASEGT. CDR3 length: 11 amino acids. Trimming shortened V by 3 bases and J by 5 bases, and 2 bases separated the two germline ends. The CDR3 nucleotides read TGTGCCAGCAGTGATCACAATGAGCAGTTCTTC. Amino acids: CASSDHNEQFF.

There are many counts of this clonotype. The genes are TRBV11-2 and TRBJ2-3; 10 nucleotides align to TRBD2. V dropped 4 bases and J dropped 4; count of bases not matched to a gene: 2. The CDR3 extends over 14 amino acids. CDR1 is SGHAT, CDR2 FQNNGV, per germline. CDR3 DNA: TGTGCCAGCAGCTGGAGCGGGGGGGCAGATACGCAGTATTTT. Translating gives CASSWSGGADTQYF.

This clonotype was recorded at least ten times. The gene calls are TRBV7-2 and TRBJ1-2; 8 nucleotides match TRBD1. Germline assignment: CDR1 SGHTA and CDR2 FQGNSA. The trim removed 5 bases at V and 9 bases at J, leaving 8 bases unmatched. CDR3 length: 13 amino acids. CDR3: CASSARTGLSYTF. CDR3 nucleotide sequence: TGTGCCAGCAGCGCAAGGACAGGGTTAAGCTACACCTTC.

With respect to this clonotype: Possible read error: a much larger clone is one base away. V usage is TRBV7-2 and J usage is TRBJ1-1; unclear D gene. Per germline, CDR1 SGHTA and CDR2 FQGNSA. This CDR3 region has 13 residues. The CDR3: CDSSLISGTEAFF. The CDR3 DNA follows: TGTGACAGCAGCTTAATTTCGGGCACTGAAGCTTTCTTT.